This T cell receptor (beta chain) was captured in a study of cytomegalovirus exposure and HLA in healthy donors. Points from the study as a whole: Some V segments could not be told apart, so they were left out, TRBV6-2 and TRBV6-3 among them.

In nominal health when sampled, donors likely had unrecorded immune exposures nonetheless. Between the trimmed V and J ends, which lost 2 bases and 5 bases, there was a span of 10 bases. This CDR3 is 13 amino acids long. Germline V gene data show CDR1 as KGHSH and CDR2 as LQKENI. 60 Vbeta and 13 Jbeta primers were used in PCR. Profiled with immunoSEQ multiplex PCR; TCRdb holds only in-frame clones, not every one. This repertoire shows approximately 160,000 clones, over 70% found once; its top ten account for less than 1.5%. Worth noting for this clone: Its antigen is unidentified.

The sequencing sample was made of PBMCs. The chain combines TRBV18 with TRBJ2-7; D is ambiguous. The sequence was collected from a woman under 40 in good health and CMV-seropositive. The CDR3 coding sequence is TGTGCCAGCTCACCATCCAGTACCCACGAGCAGTACTTC. This gives the protein CASSPSSTHEQYF.